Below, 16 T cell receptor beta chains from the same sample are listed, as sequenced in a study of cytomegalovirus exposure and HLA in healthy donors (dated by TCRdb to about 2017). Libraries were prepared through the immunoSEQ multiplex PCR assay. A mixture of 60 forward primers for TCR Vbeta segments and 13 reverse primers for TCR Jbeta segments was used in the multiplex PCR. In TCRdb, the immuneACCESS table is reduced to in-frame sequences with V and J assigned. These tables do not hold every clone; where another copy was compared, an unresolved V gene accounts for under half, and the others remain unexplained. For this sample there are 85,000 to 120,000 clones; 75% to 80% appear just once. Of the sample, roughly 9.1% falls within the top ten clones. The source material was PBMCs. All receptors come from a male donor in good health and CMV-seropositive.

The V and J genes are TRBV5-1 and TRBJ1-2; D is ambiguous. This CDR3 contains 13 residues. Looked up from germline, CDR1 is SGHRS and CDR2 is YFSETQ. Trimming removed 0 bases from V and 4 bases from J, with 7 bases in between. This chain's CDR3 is CASSLDPSYGYTF. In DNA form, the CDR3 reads TGCGCCAGCAGCTTGGATCCCAGCTATGGCTACACCTTC.

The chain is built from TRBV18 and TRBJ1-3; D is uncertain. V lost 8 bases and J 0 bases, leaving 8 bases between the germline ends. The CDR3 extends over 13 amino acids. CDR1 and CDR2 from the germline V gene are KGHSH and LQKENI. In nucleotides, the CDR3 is TGTGCCAGCGTACAGAGCTCTGGAAACACCATATATTTT. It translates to CASVQSSGNTIYF.

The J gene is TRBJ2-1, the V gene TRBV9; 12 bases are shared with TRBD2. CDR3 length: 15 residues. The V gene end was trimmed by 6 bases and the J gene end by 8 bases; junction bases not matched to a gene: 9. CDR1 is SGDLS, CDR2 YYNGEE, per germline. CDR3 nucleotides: TGTGCCAGCACAAGGACTAGCGGGGTGTGGGATGAGCAGTTCTTC. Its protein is CASTRTSGVWDEQFF.

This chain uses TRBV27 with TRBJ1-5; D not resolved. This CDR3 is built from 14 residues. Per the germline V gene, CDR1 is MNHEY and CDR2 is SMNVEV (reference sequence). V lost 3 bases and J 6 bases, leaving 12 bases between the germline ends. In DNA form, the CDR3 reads TGTGCCAGCAGTTTTTCGTCTCTCGGTCAGCCCCAGCATTTT. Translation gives CASSFSSLGQPQHF.

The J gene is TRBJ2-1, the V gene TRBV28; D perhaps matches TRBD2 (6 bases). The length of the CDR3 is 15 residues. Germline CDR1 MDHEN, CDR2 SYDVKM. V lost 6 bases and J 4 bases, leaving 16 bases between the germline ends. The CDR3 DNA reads TGTGCCAGCAGCTTAGGTAGCGGACGGTACAATGAGCAGTTCTTC. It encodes CASSLGSGRYNEQFF.

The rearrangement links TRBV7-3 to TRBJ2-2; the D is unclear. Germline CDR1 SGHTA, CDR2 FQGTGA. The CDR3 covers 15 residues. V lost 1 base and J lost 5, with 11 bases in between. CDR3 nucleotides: TGTGCCAGCAGCTTAAGCGGAGTGGATACCGGGGAGCTGTTTTTT. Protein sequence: CASSLSGVDTGELFF.

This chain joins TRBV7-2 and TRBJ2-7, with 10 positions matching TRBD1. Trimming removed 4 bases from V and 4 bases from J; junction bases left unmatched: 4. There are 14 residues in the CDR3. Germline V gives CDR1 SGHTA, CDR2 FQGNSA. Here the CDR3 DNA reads TGTGCCAGCAGCTCGGACAGGGGGGGTTACGAGCAGTACTTC. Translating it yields CASSSDRGGYEQYF.

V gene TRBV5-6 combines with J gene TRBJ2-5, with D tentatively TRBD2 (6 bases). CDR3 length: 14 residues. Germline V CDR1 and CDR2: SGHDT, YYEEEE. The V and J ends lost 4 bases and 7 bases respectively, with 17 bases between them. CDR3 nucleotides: TGTGCCAGCAGCGAGACTAGTCAAGGGCGGACCCAGTACTTC. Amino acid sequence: CASSETSQGRTQYF.

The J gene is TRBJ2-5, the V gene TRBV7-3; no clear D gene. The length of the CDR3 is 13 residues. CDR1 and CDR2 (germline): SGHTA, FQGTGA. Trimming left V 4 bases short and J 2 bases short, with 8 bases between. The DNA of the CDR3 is TGTGCCAGCAGCTCGGTTACTCAAGAGACCCAGTACTTC. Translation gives CASSSVTQETQYF.

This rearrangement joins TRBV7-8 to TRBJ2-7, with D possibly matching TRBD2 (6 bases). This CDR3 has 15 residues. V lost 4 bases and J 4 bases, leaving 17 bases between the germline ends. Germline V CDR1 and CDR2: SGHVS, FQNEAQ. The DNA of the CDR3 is TGTGCCAGCAGCTCCGGGGGAAGTCGTAGGTACGAGCAGTACTTC. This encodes CASSSGGSRRYEQYF.

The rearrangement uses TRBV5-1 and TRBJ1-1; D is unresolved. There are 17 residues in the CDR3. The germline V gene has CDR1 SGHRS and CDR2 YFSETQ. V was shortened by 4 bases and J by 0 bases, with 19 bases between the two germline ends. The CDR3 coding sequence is TGCGCCAGCAGCCTGGCTTTGGGCAGACCTATGAACACTGAAGCTTTCTTT. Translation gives CASSLALGRPMNTEAFF.

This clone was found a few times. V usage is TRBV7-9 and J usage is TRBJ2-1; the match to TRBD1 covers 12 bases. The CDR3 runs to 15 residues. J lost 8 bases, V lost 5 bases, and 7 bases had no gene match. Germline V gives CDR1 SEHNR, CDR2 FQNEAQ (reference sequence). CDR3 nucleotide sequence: TGTGCCAGCAGCAACCGGGACAGGGGGCAGTATGAGCAGTTCTTC. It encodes CASSNRDRGQYEQFF.

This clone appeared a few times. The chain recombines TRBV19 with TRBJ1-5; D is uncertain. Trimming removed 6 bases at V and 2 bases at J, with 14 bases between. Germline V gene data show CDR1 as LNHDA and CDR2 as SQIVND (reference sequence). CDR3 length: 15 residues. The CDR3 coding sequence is TGTGCCAGTAGCACAAGACATTGGGGCAATCAGCCCCAGCATTTT. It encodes CASSTRHWGNQPQHF.

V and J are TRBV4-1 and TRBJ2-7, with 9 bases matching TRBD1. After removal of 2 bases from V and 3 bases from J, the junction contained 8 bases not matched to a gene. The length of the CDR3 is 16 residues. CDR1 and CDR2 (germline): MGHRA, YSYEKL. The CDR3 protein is CASSQLGQGSDYEQYF. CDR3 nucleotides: TGCGCCAGCAGCCAACTAGGACAGGGGTCAGACTACGAGCAGTACTTC.

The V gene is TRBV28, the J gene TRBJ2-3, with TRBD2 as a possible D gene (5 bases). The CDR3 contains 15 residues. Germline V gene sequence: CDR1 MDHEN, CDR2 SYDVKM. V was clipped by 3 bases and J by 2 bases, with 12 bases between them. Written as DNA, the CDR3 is TGTGCCAGCAGTTTTCTGGTTAGCGACACAGATACGCAGTATTTT. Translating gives CASSFLVSDTDTQYF.

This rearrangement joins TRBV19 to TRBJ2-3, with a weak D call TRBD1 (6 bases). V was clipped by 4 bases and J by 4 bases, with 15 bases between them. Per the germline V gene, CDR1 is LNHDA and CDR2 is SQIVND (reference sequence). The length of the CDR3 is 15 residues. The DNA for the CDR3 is TGTGCCAGTAGTACCTCACAGGGTTGGCCAGATACGCAGTATTTT. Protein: CASSTSQGWPDTQYF.